The clone carrying this T cell receptor beta chain was seen a few times. What it recognizes is unknown. The record originates from a study of T cell repertoires in cytomegalovirus infection. Overall study: Both a matching HLA type and CMV infection were indicated by public TCR beta signatures. Study-wide findings and caveats: There were carriers of CMV plus the relevant HLA, and cumulative public TCR beta family frequency identified them. Clonotypes of TCR beta that were HLA-C-restricted and CMV-specific dominated the ex vivo response.

The V end lost 5 bases, the J end lost 6 bases, and 13 bases lay between the germline ends. There are 14 residues in the CDR3. Each CDR3 protein gets one entry after TCRdb re-called the reads with MiXCR. The sample carries 160,000 or so distinct CDR3 sequences, 15% to 20% recorded once. The sequenced sample consisted of CD8+ T cells from PBMCs. The source is a human donor in good health (CMV status not recorded). Some clones in this sample may be carry-over from other donors' samples. This chain joins TRBV12-3 or TRBV12-4 and TRBJ1-4, with D unresolved. The CDR3 spells CASSATVGDEKLFF. The CDR3 coding sequence is TGTGCCAGCAGTGCTACGGTCGGGGATGAAAAACTGTTTTTT.